These 21 T cell receptor beta chains were sequenced from one sample in a study of blood T cell repertoires in COVID-19. This table comes from immunoSEQ multiplex PCR, and its TCRdb copy is limited to in-frame clones, with some not included. The table has roughly 130,000 clones, 82% seen once; the top ten hold 4% to 5.5%. Sequencing used peripheral blood. All receptors derive from a woman in her sixties or seventies with acute or convalescent COVID-19.

This sequence joins TRBV11-2 and TRBJ1-2; tentative D call: TRBD1 (6 bases). Looked up from germline, CDR1 is SGHAT and CDR2 is FQNNGV. The CDR3 is made up of 14 amino acids. V lost 2 bases, J lost 3 bases, and 10 bases lay in between. The CDR3 protein is CASSLPGAHYGYTF. The CDR3 nucleotides read TGTGCCAGCAGCTTACCAGGGGCCCACTATGGCTACACCTTC.

This clone was counted a single time. V is TRBV5-4 and J is TRBJ1-6; D is unclear. The V gene lost 0 bases and the J gene lost 6 bases, with 7 bases spanning the gap. The CDR3 loop spans 14 amino acids. Germline lookup yields CDR1 SGHNT and CDR2 YYREEE (reference sequence). CDR3 bases: TGTGCCAGCAGCTTGGTAGCCGCTAATTCACCCCTCCACTTT. It encodes CASSLVAANSPLHF.

DNA of the CDR3: TGTGCCACCAGTAGCAAGGGAGTTGATGGCTACACCTTC. It is translated as CATSSKGVDGYTF. J is TRBJ1-2 and V is TRBV24-1; D call uncertain. Trimming shortened V by 6 bases and J by 6 bases, and 13 bases separated the two germline ends. CDR3 length equals 13 residues. The germline gives CDR1 KGHDR, CDR2 SFDVKD.

This sequence joins TRBV3-1 (or the pseudogene TRBV3-2) and TRBJ1-1; D is possibly TRBD1 (5 bases). The ends were cut back, 1 base at V and 6 bases at J, with 12 bases in the middle. The CDR3 runs 14 residues. Germline V gene data show CDR1 as LGHDT and CDR2 as YNNKEL (reference sequence). The CDR3, as DNA: TGTGCCAGCAGCCAAGGCGGCAGGGCCCCTGAAGCTTTCTTT. Protein sequence: CASSQGGRAPEAFF.

The V gene is TRBV27, the J gene TRBJ1-2, with 7 bases aligning to TRBD1. The CDR3 spans 16 residues. Trimming cost V 2 bases and J 1 base; bases outside gene matches: 7. The germline gives CDR1 MNHEY, CDR2 SMNVEV (reference sequence). Here the CDR3 reads CASSLIGTALNYGYTF. The CDR3 nucleotides are TGTGCCAGCAGTTTAATAGGGACAGCCCTTAACTATGGCTACACCTTC.

The rearrangement joins TRBV7-9 to TRBJ1-2; D uncertain. Germline CDR1 is SEHNR and CDR2 is FQNEAQ (reference sequence). Trimming removed 9 bases at V and 5 bases at J, with 19 bases between. CDR3 length: 14 residues. The CDR3 sequence is CASHATSAGYGYTF. CDR3 bases: TGTGCCAGTCATGCGACCTCCGCGGGATATGGCTACACCTTC.

This clone was seen a handful of times. The rearrangement uses TRBV5-5 and TRBJ1-6, with 9 nucleotides matching TRBD1. V was pared by 3 bases and J by 7 bases, with 5 bases of the junction left unmatched. The CDR3 loop spans 15 amino acids. Per the germline V gene, CDR1 is SGHKS and CDR2 is YYEKEE (reference sequence). The CDR3 reads CASSSPTGGNSPLHF. Here the CDR3 DNA reads TGTGCCAGCAGCTCCCCGACAGGGGGGAATTCACCCCTCCACTTT.

The chain employs TRBV3-1 (or the pseudogene TRBV3-2) and TRBJ2-3; D unresolved. The CDR3 loop spans 14 amino acids. Trimming took 0 bases from V and 3 from J, leaving 7 bases between them. CDR1 is LGHDT and CDR2 is YNNKEL in the germline V gene (reference sequence). The CDR3 coding sequence is TGTGCCAGCAGCCAAGATCTCCGGACAGATACGCAGTATTTT. It yields the protein CASSQDLRTDTQYF.

The V gene is TRBV11-2, the J gene TRBJ2-4, with TRBD2 as a possible D gene (5 bases). Trimming left V 5 bases short and J 9 bases short, with 8 bases between. The germline V gene has CDR1 SGHAT and CDR2 FQNNGV. CDR3 length: 11 amino acids. CDR3: CASSVGGIQYF. In DNA, the CDR3 is TGTGCCAGCAGCGTAGGAGGCATTCAGTACTTC.

J is TRBJ2-1 and V is TRBV11-3, with 10 positions matching TRBD2. V trimming: 4 bases; J trimming: 0 bases; junction bases outside the gene matches: 0. Germline V gene lookup returns CDR1 SGHNT and CDR2 YENEEA. The CDR3 totals 15 residues. CDR3 residues: CASSSSGGSYNEQFF. CDR3 DNA: TGTGCCAGCAGCTCTAGCGGGGGCTCCTACAATGAGCAGTTCTTC.

The chain employs TRBV6-5 and TRBJ2-7, with 8 bases lining up with TRBD1. V lost 8 bases, J lost 5 bases, and 11 bases stayed unmatched. The CDR3 spans 14 residues. Germline V lookup: CDR1 MNHEY, CDR2 SVGAGI. CDR3 coding DNA: TGTGCCAGCGGAGACAGGGGCGCCCACCACGAGCAGTACTTC. It is translated as CASGDRGAHHEQYF.

The chain carries TRBV24-1 and TRBJ1-1; a possible D gene is TRBD1 (5 bases). The CDR3 is 14 residues long. Trimming removed 6 bases at V and 5 bases at J, with 15 bases between. CDR1 is KGHDR, CDR2 SFDVKD, per germline. In DNA, the CDR3 is TGTGCCACCAGTCGATCGGGGGGGGAGACTGAAGCTTTCTTT. Protein: CATSRSGGETEAFF.

This chain joins TRBV24-1 and TRBJ1-1; D unresolved. This CDR3 region has 12 residues. Trimming pared 7 bases from V and 1 base from J, leaving 6 bases between. Germline CDR1 is KGHDR and CDR2 is SFDVKD. CDR3 DNA sequence: TGTGCCACCAGCACATGGAACACTGAAGCTTTCTTT. Amino acid sequence: CATSTWNTEAFF.

J is TRBJ1-4 and V is TRBV24-1; D is ambiguous. V gave up 3 bases and J gave up 8 bases, with 12 bases separating them. Germline V gene data show CDR1 as KGHDR and CDR2 as SFDVKD. This CDR3 has 14 residues. The DNA of the CDR3 is TGTGCCACCAGTGATGGGGAGGCGGGGGAAAAACTGTTTTTT. This codes for CATSDGEAGEKLFF.

This chain joins TRBV4-3 and TRBJ2-3; the match to TRBD2 covers 14 bases. CDR3 length: 18 amino acids. The V gene's germline CDR1 is LGHNA and CDR2 YSLEER. With 1 base clipped from V and 2 bases from J, the junction kept 5 bases outside the gene matches. CDR3 in DNA: TGCGCCAGCAGCCAAGCTCGGACTAGCGGGGGGACCACAGATACGCAGTATTTT. This encodes CASSQARTSGGTTDTQYF.

The chain joins TRBV29-1 to TRBJ1-2, with 9 bases identical to TRBD1. The CDR3 consists of 16 residues. V shed 4 bases, J shed 3 bases, and the junction held 12 bases outside the gene matches. The germline V gene encodes CDR1 SQVTM and CDR2 ANQGSEA. The CDR3, as DNA: TGCAGCGTTGCTGGGACAGGGTCTGAGGGCTACTATGGCTACACCTTC. Amino acid sequence: CSVAGTGSEGYYGYTF.

This chain connects TRBV19 to TRBJ2-7, with a weak D call TRBD2 (6 bases). Germline assignment: CDR1 LNHDA and CDR2 SQIVND (reference sequence). V was pared by 8 bases and J by 3 bases, with 20 bases between. The CDR3 loop spans 15 amino acids. CDR3 protein: CASRPERSGVYEQYV. CDR3 nucleotide sequence: TGTGCCAGTCGACCCGAAAGGTCGGGAGTCTACGAGCAGTACGTC.

The CDR3 DNA sequence: TGTGCCAGCAGCTCCATGGGGGGGAACACTGAAGCTTTCTTT. It translates to CASSSMGGNTEAFF. The genes are TRBV7-2 and TRBJ1-1; D might be TRBD1 (5 bases). V was cut by 4 bases and J by 1 base, with 10 bases left in between. Germline lookup yields CDR1 SGHTA and CDR2 FQGNSA. The CDR3 is made up of 14 amino acids.

This clone has only a few counts. The rearrangement links TRBV6-2 or TRBV6-3 to TRBJ1-1, with TRBD1 matching 10 bases. In germline, CDR1 is MNHEY, CDR2 SVGEGT. This CDR3 is built from 15 residues. Losses at the gene ends were 6 bases for V and 4 bases for J; bases not matched to a gene: 8. CDR3 residues: CASSGGTGAGTEAFF. The CDR3 DNA reads as TGTGCCAGCAGCGGTGGGACAGGGGCGGGCACTGAAGCTTTCTTT.

V usage is TRBV30 and J usage is TRBJ2-1; TRBD2 aligns across 14 bases. The CDR3 runs to 17 residues. Germline lookup yields CDR1 GTSNPN and CDR2 SVGIG (reference sequence). Trimming cost V 1 base and J 2 bases; bases outside gene matches: 4. The CDR3 loop reads CAWSEGLAGAAYNEQFF. As DNA, the CDR3 is TGTGCCTGGAGTGAGGGACTAGCGGGGGCCGCCTACAATGAGCAGTTCTTC.

The chain carries TRBV2 and TRBJ1-2; perhaps TRBD1 as D (6 bases). CDR1 and CDR2 (germline): SNHLY, FYNNEI. Trimming cost V 5 bases and J 0 bases, with 10 bases left between them. The CDR3 totals 14 residues. CDR3 nucleotide sequence: TGTGCCAGCAGTCAACAGGGACCTAACTATGGCTACACCTTC. Amino acid sequence: CASSQQGPNYGYTF.